The 24 T cell receptor beta chains listed next were all sequenced from one sample in a study of T cell repertoires in ileal Crohn's disease. Data came from immunoSEQ multiplex PCR; TCRdb stores just in-frame clones and leaves some out. This table holds some 60,000 clones, about 88% found once. Time point noted: neoterminal ileum biopsy at postoperative endoscopy, about 6 months after surgery. Sequencing used ileal tissue. These receptors all come from an adult with Crohn's disease.

Notes on this clone: Sequence at one end of the junction differs from germline and may be a read error. This chain uses TRBV28 with TRBJ2-1; the match to TRBD2 covers 7 bases. Germline V gene lookup returns CDR1 MDHEN and CDR2 SYDVKM. CDR3 size: 17 residues. CDR3 in amino acids: CASSLWSGGPTYNEQFF. The CDR3 DNA sequence: TGTGCCAGCAGTCTATGGTCGGGGGGTCCAACCTACAATGAGCAGTTCTTC.

CDR3: CASSKTGQTNQPQHF. CDR3 bases: TGTGCCAGCAGCAAGACTGGACAGACCAATCAGCCCCAGCATTTT. This chain joins TRBV4-2 and TRBJ1-5, with a tentative D call TRBD1 (6 bases). The germline gives CDR1 LGHNA, CDR2 YNFKEQ. V shed 5 bases and J shed 3 bases, with 14 bases lying between them. This CDR3 is 15 amino acids long.

V usage is TRBV7-6 and J usage is TRBJ2-7; D perhaps matches TRBD2 (6 bases). Germline CDR1 is SGHVS and CDR2 is FNYEAQ. This CDR3 spans 15 amino acids. The V end lost 8 bases, the J end lost 7 bases, and 24 bases lay between the germline ends. CDR3 bases: TGTGCCAGCGGCAGGGAGGCGGGAATCTCGGGAGAGCAGTACTTC. It translates to CASGREAGISGEQYF. The complete variable domain, with remaining parts taken from reference TRBV7-6 and TRBJ2-7, reads GAGVSQSPRYKVTKRGQDVALRCDPISGHVSLYWYRQALGQGPEFLTYFNYEAQQDKSGLPNDRFSAERPEGSISTLTIQRTEQRDSAMYRCASGREAGISGEQYFGPGTRLTVT.

The rearrangement links TRBV4-1 to TRBJ2-7; D might be TRBD1 (5 bases). The CDR3 contains 13 residues. Germline assignment: CDR1 MGHRA and CDR2 YSYEKL. Trimming stripped 4 bases from V and 1 base from J, with 8 bases between. CDR3: CASSPQGSYEQYF. CDR3 in DNA: TGCGCCAGCAGCCCGCAGGGTTCCTACGAGCAGTACTTC.

This clone was seen only a few times. The rearrangement links TRBV6-1 to TRBJ2-1; D not certain. This CDR3 contains 15 residues. Trimming removed 7 bases from V and 0 bases from J, with 13 bases in between. Germline loops: CDR1 MNHNS, CDR2 SASEGT. The CDR3 sequence is CASNDYPSSYNEQFF. CDR3 DNA: TGTGCCAGCAACGATTACCCGAGCTCCTACAATGAGCAGTTCTTC.

This chain joins TRBV28 and TRBJ1-1; a weak D match, TRBD1 (5 bases). The germline V gene has CDR1 MDHEN and CDR2 SYDVKM. Trimming took off 7 bases at V and 1 base at J, with 10 bases between the two ends. The CDR3 covers 13 residues. This CDR3 reads CASKGSGNTEAFF. The CDR3 DNA follows: TGTGCCAGCAAGGGGTCCGGGAACACTGAAGCTTTCTTT.

The chain is built from TRBV28 and TRBJ1-4, with D maybe TRBD1 (5 bases). Trimming cost V 10 bases and J 2 bases, with 11 bases left between them. The CDR3 loop spans 13 amino acids. CDR1 is MDHEN and CDR2 is SYDVKM in the germline V gene. CDR3 DNA: TGTGCCACCCTCAGGGCTACTAATGAAAAACTGTTTTTT. As protein: CATLRATNEKLFF.

The chain uses TRBV5-5 and TRBJ1-1; D not certain. CDR1 SGHKS and CDR2 YYEKEE come from the germline V gene (reference sequence). The CDR3 is 14 residues long. V was cut by 0 bases and J by 10 bases, with 16 bases left in between. CDR3 DNA sequence: TGTGCCAGCAGCTTGGGAGTAAGTGATCCCCCAGCTTTCTTT. Translation: CASSLGVSDPPAFF.

The rearrangement links TRBV7-9 to TRBJ2-1; TRBD2 matches at 11 bases. Looked up from germline, CDR1 is SEHNR and CDR2 is FQNEAQ (reference sequence). Trimming took 5 bases from V and 8 from J; bases not matched to a gene: 8. This CDR3 has 15 residues. The CDR3 sequence: CASSPTSGSFDEQFF. CDR3 DNA sequence: TGTGCCAGCAGCCCCACTAGCGGGAGTTTCGATGAGCAGTTCTTC.

V is TRBV6-6 and J is TRBJ2-7, with 13 bases that match TRBD2. The CDR3 is 16 amino acids. Germline lookup yields CDR1 MNHNY and CDR2 SVGAGI (reference sequence). Germline trimming cut 7 bases from V and 1 base from J; bases unmatched to any gene: 7. The CDR3 loop reads CASTRTSGGASYEQYF. As DNA, the CDR3 is TGTGCCAGCACCAGGACTAGCGGGGGAGCTTCCTACGAGCAGTACTTC.

The chain uses TRBV5-1 and TRBJ1-2; TRBD1 aligns across 8 bases. Trimming cost V 4 bases and J 4 bases; bases outside gene matches: 6. Germline assignment: CDR1 SGHRS and CDR2 YFSETQ. This CDR3 comprises 14 residues. The CDR3 DNA reads TGCGCCAGCAGCCGGACAGGGTTCGGCTATGGCTACACCTTC. Translated, it gives CASSRTGFGYGYTF.

The CDR3 loop reads CSVALRVGVSGNEQFF. CDR3 bases: TGCAGCGTCGCCCTTAGGGTGGGAGTGTCGGGAAATGAGCAGTTCTTC. The chain employs TRBV29-1 and TRBJ2-1; weak D call: TRBD2 (5 bases). The V gene's germline CDR1 is SQVTM and CDR2 ANQGSEA. The CDR3 sequence is 16 residues long. V was cut by 6 bases and J by 7 bases, with 25 bases left in between.

The V call is TRBV7-9, the J call TRBJ2-6, with 10 bases that match TRBD1. CDR3 length: 18 amino acids. The ends lost 5 bases at V and 4 bases at J; junction bases unmatched: 11. Per the germline V gene, CDR1 is SEHNR and CDR2 is FQNEAQ (reference sequence). The CDR3 region has the DNA TGTGCCAGCAGCCGTCCGACAGGGGGCGCGAGGGGGGCCAACGTCCTGACTTTC. Amino acid sequence: CASSRPTGGARGANVLTF.

The CDR3: CASSLSPINEQFF. In DNA, the CDR3 is TGTGCCAGCAGCTTAAGCCCCATCAATGAGCAGTTCTTC. This rearrangement joins TRBV11-3 to TRBJ2-1; no firm D call. The germline V gene has CDR1 SGHNT and CDR2 YENEEA. Trimming cost V 2 bases and J 6 bases, with 8 bases left between them. The CDR3 consists of 13 residues.

The chain uses TRBV28 and TRBJ1-5; D is unclear. CDR1 and CDR2 from the germline V gene are MDHEN and SYDVKM. Trimming shortened V by 3 bases and J by 6 bases, and 9 bases separated the two germline ends. This CDR3 contains 13 residues. The CDR3 reads CASSLIRGQPQHF. The CDR3 bases are TGTGCCAGCAGTTTGATCCGGGGTCAGCCCCAGCATTTT.

This chain links TRBV28 with TRBJ1-1; D is uncertain. V lost 5 bases to trimming and J lost 10 bases, with 20 bases between them. This CDR3 has 14 residues. CDR1 MDHEN and CDR2 SYDVKM come from the germline V gene. The CDR3 reads CASSPPAQPEVAFF. CDR3 sequence (DNA): TGTGCCAGCAGTCCGCCGGCCCAACCTGAGGTAGCTTTCTTT.

This chain links TRBV11-2 with TRBJ2-2, with D perhaps TRBD2 (5 bases). The germline V and J ends were trimmed by 3 bases and 0 bases, with 8 bases remaining between them. The CDR3 is 15 amino acids. Germline CDR1 and CDR2: SGHAT and FQNNGV. The DNA of the CDR3 is TGTGCCAGCAGCTTTACCGGGACGAACACCGGGGAGCTGTTTTTT. It encodes CASSFTGTNTGELFF.

This clone has just a few counts. This chain links TRBV5-1 with TRBJ1-2; 9 bases align to TRBD1. The germline CDR1 and CDR2 sequences are SGHRS and YFSETQ. The CDR3 consists of 14 residues. Trimming cost V 5 bases and J 10 bases; bases outside gene matches: 12. CDR3 amino acids: CASRPELRTGAYTF. CDR3 coding DNA: TGCGCCAGCAGACCGGAACTCCGGACAGGGGCCTACACCTTC.

This sequence joins TRBV2 and TRBJ2-7; TRBD1 is a possible D gene (6 bases). This CDR3 is 13 amino acids long. Trimming took off 8 bases at V and 2 bases at J, with 13 bases between the two ends. Germline V gives CDR1 SNHLY, CDR2 FYNNEI. CDR3 protein: CASQGDTPYEQYV. The CDR3 bases are TGTGCCAGCCAAGGGGACACCCCCTACGAGCAGTACGTC.

The V gene is TRBV19, the J gene TRBJ1-4; 7 bases are shared with TRBD1. Trimming took 2 bases from V and 7 from J; bases not matched to a gene: 4. CDR1 is LNHDA, CDR2 SQIVND, per germline (reference sequence). The CDR3 extends over 14 amino acids. The CDR3 loop reads CASSIRQGGEKLFF. The CDR3 nucleotides read TGTGCCAGTAGTATAAGGCAGGGGGGTGAAAAACTGTTTTTT.

The chain combines TRBV28 with TRBJ1-4, with D hard to call. Germline lookup yields CDR1 MDHEN and CDR2 SYDVKM. The CDR3 has 11 amino acids. V was shortened by 8 bases and J by 8 bases, with 9 bases between the two germline ends. The CDR3 bases are TGTGCCAGCCGTACTAGGGAAAAACTGTTTTTT. Translation: CASRTREKLFF.

The rearrangement uses TRBV27 and TRBJ1-3, with D tentatively TRBD1 (6 bases). The CDR3 sequence is 18 residues long. Germline values: CDR1 MNHEY, CDR2 SMNVEV (reference sequence). V shed 4 bases and J shed 1 base, with 20 bases lying between them. The CDR3 DNA sequence: TGTGCCAGCAGTTCTCATTCACAGGGTCCCCGATCTGGAAACACCATATATTTT. It codes for CASSSHSQGPRSGNTIYF.

The chain employs TRBV7-3 and TRBJ2-1, with TRBD2 matching 13 bases. The germline CDR1 and CDR2 sequences are SGHTA and FQGTGA. The V gene end was trimmed by 5 bases and the J gene end by 0 bases; junction bases not matched to a gene: 7. The length of the CDR3 is 18 residues. The CDR3 region has the DNA TGTGCCAGCAGCCTCAGACTAGCGGGAGGTACCTCCTACAATGAGCAGTTCTTC. Translated, it gives CASSLRLAGGTSYNEQFF.

The rearrangement uses TRBV4-3 and TRBJ1-2, with 7 bases lining up with TRBD1. CDR3 length equals 14 residues. Germline-derived CDR1 and CDR2 are LGHNA and YSLEER. V trimming: 0 bases; J trimming: 8 bases; junction bases outside the gene matches: 6. CDR3 sequence reads: CASSQEQGGDGYTF. Written as DNA, the CDR3 is TGCGCCAGCAGCCAAGAACAAGGGGGCGACGGCTACACCTTC.